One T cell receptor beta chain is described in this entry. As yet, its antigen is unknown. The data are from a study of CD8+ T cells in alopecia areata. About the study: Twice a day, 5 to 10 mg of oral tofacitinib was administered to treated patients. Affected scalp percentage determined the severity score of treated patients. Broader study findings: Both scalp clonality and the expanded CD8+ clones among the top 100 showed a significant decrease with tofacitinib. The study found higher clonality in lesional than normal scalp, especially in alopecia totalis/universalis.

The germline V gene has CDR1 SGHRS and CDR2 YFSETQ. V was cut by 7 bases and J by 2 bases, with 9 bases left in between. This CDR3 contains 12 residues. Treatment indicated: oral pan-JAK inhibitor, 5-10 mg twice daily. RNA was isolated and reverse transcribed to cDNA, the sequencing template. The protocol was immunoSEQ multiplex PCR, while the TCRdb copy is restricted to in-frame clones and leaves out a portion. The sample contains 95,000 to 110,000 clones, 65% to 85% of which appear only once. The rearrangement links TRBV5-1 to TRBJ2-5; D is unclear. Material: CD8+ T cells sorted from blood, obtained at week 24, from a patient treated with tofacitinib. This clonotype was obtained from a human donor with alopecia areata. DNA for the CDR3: TGCGCCAGCCCTCCATCGCAAGAGACCCAGTACTTC. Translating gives CASPPSQETQYF. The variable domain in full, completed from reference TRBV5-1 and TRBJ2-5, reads KAGVTQTPRYLIKTRGQQVTLSCSPISGHRSVSWYQQTPGQGLQFLFEYFSETQRNKGNFPGRFSGRQFSNSRSEMNVSTLELGDSALYLCASPPSQETQYFGPGTRLLVL.